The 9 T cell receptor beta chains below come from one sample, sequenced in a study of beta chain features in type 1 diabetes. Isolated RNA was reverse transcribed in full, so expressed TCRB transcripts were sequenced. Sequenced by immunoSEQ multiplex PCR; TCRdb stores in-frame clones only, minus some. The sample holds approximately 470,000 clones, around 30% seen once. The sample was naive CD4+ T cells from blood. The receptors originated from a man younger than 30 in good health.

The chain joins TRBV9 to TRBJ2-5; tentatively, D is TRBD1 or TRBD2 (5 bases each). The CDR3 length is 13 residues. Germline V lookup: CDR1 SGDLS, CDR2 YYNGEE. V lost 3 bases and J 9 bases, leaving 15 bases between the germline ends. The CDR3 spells CASSGGPRSSQYF. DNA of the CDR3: TGTGCCAGCAGCGGGGGACCTCGCTCGTCCCAGTACTTC.

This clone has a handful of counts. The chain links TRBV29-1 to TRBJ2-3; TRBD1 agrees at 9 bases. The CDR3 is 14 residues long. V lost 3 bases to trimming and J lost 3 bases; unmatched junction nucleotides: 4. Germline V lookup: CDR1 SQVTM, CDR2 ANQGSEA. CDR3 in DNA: TGCAGCGTTGAGGGGACAGGGCTTACAGATACGCAGTATTTT. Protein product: CSVEGTGLTDTQYF.

In nucleotides, the CDR3 is TGTGCCTGGAGTGGAGGGACCCCCGGTGGGGACGAGCAGTACTTC. It is translated as CAWSGGTPGGDEQYF. The chain uses TRBV30 and TRBJ2-7, with D perhaps assigned TRBD1 or TRBD2 (5 bases each). The CDR3 is 15 residues long. Germline CDR1 is GTSNPN and CDR2 is SVGIG (reference sequence). V shed 1 base and J shed 5 bases, with 18 bases lying between them.

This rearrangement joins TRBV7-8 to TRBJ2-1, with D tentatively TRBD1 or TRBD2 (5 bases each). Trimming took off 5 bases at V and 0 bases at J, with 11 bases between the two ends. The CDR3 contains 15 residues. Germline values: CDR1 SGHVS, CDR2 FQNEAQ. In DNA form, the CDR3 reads TGTGCCAGCAGCCAGGCAGGGAGCTCCTACAATGAGCAGTTCTTC. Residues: CASSQAGSSYNEQFF.

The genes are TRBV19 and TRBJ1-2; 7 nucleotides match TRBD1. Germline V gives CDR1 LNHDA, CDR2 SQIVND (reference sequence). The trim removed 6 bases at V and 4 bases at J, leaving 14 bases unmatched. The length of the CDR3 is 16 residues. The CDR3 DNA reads TGTGCCAGTAGCTCCATGGCGTGGGGACAGAGCTATGGCTACACCTTC. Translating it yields CASSSMAWGQSYGYTF.

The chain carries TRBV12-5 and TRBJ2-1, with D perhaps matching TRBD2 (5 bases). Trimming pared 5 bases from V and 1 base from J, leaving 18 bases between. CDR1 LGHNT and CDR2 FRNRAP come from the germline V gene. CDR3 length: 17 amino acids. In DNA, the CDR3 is TGTGCTAGTGGTCCTGGAACGGGATTTTGGTCCTACAATGAGCAGTTCTTC. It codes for CASGPGTGFWSYNEQFF. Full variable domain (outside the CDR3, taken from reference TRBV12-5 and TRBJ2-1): DARVTQTPRHKVTEMGQEVTMRCQPILGHNTVFWYRQTMMQGLELLAYFRNRAPLDDSGMPKDRFSAEMPDATLATLKIQPSEPRDSAVYFCASGPGTGFWSYNEQFFGPGTRLTVL.

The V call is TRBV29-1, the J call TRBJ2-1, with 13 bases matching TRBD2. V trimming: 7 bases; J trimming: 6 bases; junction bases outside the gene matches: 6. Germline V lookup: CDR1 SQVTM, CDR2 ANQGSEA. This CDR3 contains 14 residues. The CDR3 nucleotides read TGCAGCGCCCGGGGGACTAGCGGGACCAATGAGCAGTTCTTC. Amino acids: CSARGTSGTNEQFF.

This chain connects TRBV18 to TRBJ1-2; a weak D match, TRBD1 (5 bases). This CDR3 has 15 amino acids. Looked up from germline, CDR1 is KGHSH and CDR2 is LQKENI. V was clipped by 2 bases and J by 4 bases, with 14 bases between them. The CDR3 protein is CASSPMGQWSYGYTF. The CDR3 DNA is TGTGCCAGCTCACCAATGGGGCAATGGAGCTATGGCTACACCTTC.

Written as DNA, the CDR3 is TGTGCCAGCAGCGTAGACGATAATGAGCAGTTCTTC. This sequence encodes CASSVDDNEQFF. The chain has TRBV9 and TRBJ2-1; D uncertain. From germline, CDR1 is SGDLS and CDR2 YYNGEE. V lost 0 bases and J 7 bases, leaving 5 bases between the germline ends. This CDR3 contains 12 residues.